The text below deals with one T cell receptor (beta chain). The CDR3 length is 15 residues. Germline CDR1 reads SGHRS; CDR2 reads YFSETQ. Losses at the gene ends were 2 bases for V and 2 bases for J; bases not matched to a gene: 6. The data are from a study of blood T cell repertoires in COVID-19. Study-level information: PBMCs, B-cell-depleted T cells, or T cells were the source of the cDNA or gDNA that made up the material.

TCRdb's table, derived via immunoSEQ multiplex PCR, lists solely in-frame clones and lacks some. Among a few hundred thousand clones, around 83% were seen once, and the ten largest hold approximately 5.4%. The sequencing input was PBMCs or T cells enriched from blood (not recorded which). The gene calls are TRBV5-1 and TRBJ1-2, with 7 bases fitting TRBD1. The TCR was taken from a woman in her fifties or sixties who had recovered from COVID-19. DNA of the CDR3: TGCGCCAGCAGCTTAACAGGGGCAGGGAACTATGGCTACACCTTC. Protein sequence: CASSLTGAGNYGYTF. The full variable domain, its missing parts supplied by reference TRBV5-1 and TRBJ1-2, is KAGVTQTPRYLIKTRGQQVTLSCSPISGHRSVSWYQQTPGQGLQFLFEYFSETQRNKGNFPGRFSGRQFSNSRSEMNVSTLELGDSALYLCASSLTGAGNYGYTFGSGTRLTVV.